Listed here are 16 T cell receptor beta chains from one sample, sequenced in a study of glioma-infiltrating T cells after dendritic cell vaccination. Time point of the sample: after dendritic cell vaccination, including at tumor progression/relapse. Assay: immunoSEQ multiplex PCR; the TCRdb copy retains only in-frame clones and omits some. The sample lists tens of thousands of clones; around 85% were seen once. Material: blood, obtained after dendritic cell vaccination. Receptor source: a human donor with glioblastoma.

The V gene is TRBV10-3, the J gene TRBJ2-5; 9 bases are a match to TRBD1. The germline CDR1 and CDR2 sequences are ENHRY and SYGVKD. The CDR3 has 14 amino acids. V lost 4 bases, J lost 5 bases, and 5 bases stayed unmatched. CDR3 sequence: CAISGHGTGETQYF. The CDR3 region has the DNA TGTGCCATCAGTGGGCACGGGACAGGGGAGACCCAGTACTTC.

The chain carries TRBV19 and TRBJ2-7; 7 bases fit TRBD1. Germline V gene lookup returns CDR1 LNHDA and CDR2 SQIVND (reference sequence). Trimming at V came to 3 bases and at J to 2 bases, leaving 1 base not matched to a gene. There are 13 residues in the CDR3. CDR3 sequence (DNA): TGTGCCAGTAGTATTCAGGGGGCCTACGAGCAGTACTTC. Its protein product is CASSIQGAYEQYF.

V is TRBV7-6 and J is TRBJ2-7; weak D call: TRBD2 (6 bases). The CDR3 runs to 16 residues. V was shortened by 1 base and J by 7 bases, with 20 bases between the two germline ends. Germline assignment: CDR1 SGHVS and CDR2 FNYEAQ. CDR3 in DNA: TGTGCCAGCAGCTTAGGAACTAGCACCTTTACTGGGGAGCAGTACTTC. Its translation: CASSLGTSTFTGEQYF.

CDR3 DNA sequence: TGTGCCAGCAGCTGGGACAGGTCTCCGGAGTTGGCTTTCTTT. Translating gives CASSWDRSPELAFF. The chain uses TRBV5-5 and TRBJ1-1, with 8 bases lining up with TRBD1. Trimming removed 3 bases from V and 11 bases from J; junction bases left unmatched: 12. CDR3 size: 14 residues. Germline V gene lookup returns CDR1 SGHKS and CDR2 YYEKEE (reference sequence).

V usage is TRBV5-1 and J usage is TRBJ2-5; TRBD2 matches 8 bases. The CDR3 has 15 residues. The junction had 3 bases not matched to a gene; V was cut back by 0 bases and J by 2 bases. CDR1 is SGHRS, CDR2 YFSETQ, per germline. CDR3 amino acids: CASSLEQRGQETQYF. CDR3 DNA: TGCGCCAGCAGCTTGGAGCAGCGGGGGCAAGAGACCCAGTACTTC.

This chain links TRBV15 with TRBJ2-7, with D uncertain. Trimming took off 1 base at V and 0 bases at J, with 16 bases between the two ends. The CDR3 length is 17 residues. Germline V gene sequence: CDR1 LNHNV, CDR2 YYDKDF (reference sequence). CDR3 nucleotide sequence: TGTGCCACCAGCAGAGCGTTGCACTCAGCGAGCTCCTACGAGCAGTACTTC. It is translated as CATSRALHSASSYEQYF.

The sample holds one count of this clone. This chain connects TRBV29-1 to TRBJ2-3, with D possibly TRBD1 on 6 matching bases. The germline V gene has CDR1 SQVTM and CDR2 ANQGSEA. Deletions cut 6 bases from V and 0 bases from J, with 10 bases between. CDR3 length equals 13 residues. The CDR3 here is CSVGGTSTDTQYF. In DNA form, the CDR3 reads TGCAGCGTAGGGGGAACTAGCACAGATACGCAGTATTTT.

CDR3 sequence reads: CASSRAGGDTGELFF. The DNA for the CDR3 is TGCGCCAGCAGCCGTGCGGGAGGCGACACCGGGGAGCTGTTTTTT. The chain uses TRBV4-1 and TRBJ2-2, with 8 nucleotides matching TRBD2. The CDR3 has 15 amino acids. Per germline, CDR1 MGHRA and CDR2 YSYEKL. Unmatched junction bases numbered 4, after V lost 4 bases and J lost 3 bases.

This clone was picked up one time. This rearrangement joins TRBV9 to TRBJ1-3, with 11 positions matching TRBD1. Trimming cost V 3 bases and J 0 bases; bases outside gene matches: 8. Germline V gene data show CDR1 as SGDLS and CDR2 as YYNGEE. CDR3 size: 18 residues. This chain's CDR3 is CASSAKDRGLTSGNTIYF. DNA of the CDR3: TGTGCCAGCAGCGCCAAGGACAGGGGGCTAACCTCTGGAAACACCATATATTTT.

This sequence joins TRBV7-2 and TRBJ2-2; D unclear. Germline V CDR1 and CDR2: SGHTA, FQGNSA. This CDR3 has 14 amino acids. V dropped 5 bases and J dropped 0 bases, with 7 bases sitting between them. DNA of the CDR3: TGTGCCAGCAGCACGGGTACGAACACCGGGGAGCTGTTTTTT. Translated, it gives CASSTGTNTGELFF. Variable domain in full (rest from reference TRBV7-2 and TRBJ2-2): GAGVSQSPSNKVTEKGKDVELRCDPISGHTALYWYRQSLGQGLEFLIYFQGNSAPDKSGLPSDRFSAERTGGSVSTLTIQRTQQEDSAVYLCASSTGTNTGELFFGEGSRLTVL.

This chain links TRBV2 with TRBJ1-1, with D possibly matching TRBD1 (6 bases). V lost 4 bases and J lost 10, with 16 bases in between. The CDR3 is 13 residues long. The V gene's germline CDR1 is SNHLY and CDR2 FYNNEI. DNA for the CDR3: TGTGCCAGCAGTGTTCTCCGGGACATGTCAGCTTTCTTT. It yields the protein CASSVLRDMSAFF.

This clone has a handful of counts. The gene calls are TRBV6-6 and TRBJ1-1; TRBD1 is a possible D gene (5 bases). The CDR3 is made up of 11 amino acids. Germline V gene data show CDR1 as MNHNY and CDR2 as SVGAGI (reference sequence). Trimming took 8 bases from V and 5 from J, leaving 9 bases between them. CDR3 amino acids: CASGGSTEAFF. CDR3 in DNA: TGTGCCAGCGGGGGGAGTACTGAAGCTTTCTTT.

The V and J genes are TRBV4-3 and TRBJ2-3; 11 nucleotides agree with TRBD2. The trim removed 5 bases at V and 4 bases at J, leaving 5 bases unmatched. Per the germline V gene, CDR1 is LGHNA and CDR2 is YSLEER. The CDR3 has 15 amino acids. CDR3 in DNA: TGCGCCAGCAGCGTCGGGACTAGCGGCTCAGATACGCAGTATTTT. This codes for CASSVGTSGSDTQYF.

V is TRBV30 and J is TRBJ1-1; D is possibly TRBD1 (6 bases). There are 14 residues in the CDR3. Per the germline V gene, CDR1 is GTSNPN and CDR2 is SVGIG (reference sequence). Trimming took 0 bases from V and 2 from J, leaving 10 bases between them. CDR3 loop: CAWSVRGANTEAFF. In DNA, the CDR3 is TGTGCCTGGAGTGTACGGGGGGCCAACACTGAAGCTTTCTTT.

This chain joins TRBV28 and TRBJ1-2; possible D gene TRBD1, 5 bases. Germline V gene data show CDR1 as MDHEN and CDR2 as SYDVKM. The CDR3 totals 13 residues. Trimming cost V 2 bases and J 4 bases, with 8 bases left between them. CDR3 residues: CASSLQGSYGYTF. Written as DNA, the CDR3 is TGTGCCAGCAGTTTACAGGGAAGCTATGGCTACACCTTC.

The rearrangement joins TRBV7-2 to TRBJ2-7; TRBD1 matches 7 bases. J gave up 3 bases and V 5 bases, and 10 bases lay outside the gene matches. Germline V CDR1 and CDR2: SGHTA, FQGNSA. CDR3 length: 15 amino acids. The CDR3 sequence: CASSQGWQGVYEQYF. In DNA, the CDR3 is TGTGCCAGCAGCCAAGGGTGGCAGGGGGTCTACGAGCAGTACTTC.